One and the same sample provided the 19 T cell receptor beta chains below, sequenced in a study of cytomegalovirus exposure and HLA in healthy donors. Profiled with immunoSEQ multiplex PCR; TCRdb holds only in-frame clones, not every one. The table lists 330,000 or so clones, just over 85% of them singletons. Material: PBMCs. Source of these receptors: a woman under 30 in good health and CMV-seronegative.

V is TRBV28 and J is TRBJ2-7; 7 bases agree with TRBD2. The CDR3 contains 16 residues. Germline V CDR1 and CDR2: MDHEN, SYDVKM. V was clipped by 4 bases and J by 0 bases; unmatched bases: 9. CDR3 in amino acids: CASSSGVRESSYEQYF. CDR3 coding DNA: TGTGCCAGCAGTTCTGGCGTGCGGGAGAGCTCCTACGAGCAGTACTTC.

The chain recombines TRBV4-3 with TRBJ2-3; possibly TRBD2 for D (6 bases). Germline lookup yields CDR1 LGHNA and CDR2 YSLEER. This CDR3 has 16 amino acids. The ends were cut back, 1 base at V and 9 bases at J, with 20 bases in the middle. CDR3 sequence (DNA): TGCGCCAGCAGCCAAGTCCTAACCTCGACTAGTTTCACGCAGTATTTT. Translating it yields CASSQVLTSTSFTQYF.

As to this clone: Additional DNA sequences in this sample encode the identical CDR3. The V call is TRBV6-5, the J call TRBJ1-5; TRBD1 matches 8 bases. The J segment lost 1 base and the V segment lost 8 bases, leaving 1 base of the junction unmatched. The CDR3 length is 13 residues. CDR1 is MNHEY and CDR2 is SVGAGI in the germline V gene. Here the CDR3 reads CASRQGSNQPQHF. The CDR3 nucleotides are TGTGCCAGCCGACAGGGGAGCAATCAGCCCCAGCATTTT.

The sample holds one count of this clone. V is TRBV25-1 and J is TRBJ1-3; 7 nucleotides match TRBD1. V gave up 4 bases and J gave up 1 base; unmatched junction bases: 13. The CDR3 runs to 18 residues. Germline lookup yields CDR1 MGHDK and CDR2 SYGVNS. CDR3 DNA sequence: TGTGCCAGCAGTGGCGGTACCGGGACAGTGGATTCTGGAAACACCATATATTTT. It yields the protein CASSGGTGTVDSGNTIYF.

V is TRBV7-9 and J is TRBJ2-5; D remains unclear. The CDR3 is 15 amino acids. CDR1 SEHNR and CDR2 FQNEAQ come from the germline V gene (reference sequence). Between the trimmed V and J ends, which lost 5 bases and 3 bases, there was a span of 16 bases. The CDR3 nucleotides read TGTGCCAGCAGCCTGGTTGTTGTCGGTGAAGAGACCCAGTACTTC. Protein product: CASSLVVVGEETQYF. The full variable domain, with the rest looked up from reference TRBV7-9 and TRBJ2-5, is DTGVSQNPRHKITKRGQNVTFRCDPISEHNRLYWYRQTLGQGPEFLTYFQNEAQLEKSRLLSDRFSAERPKGSFSTLEIQRTEQGDSAMYLCASSLVVVGEETQYFGPGTRLLVL.

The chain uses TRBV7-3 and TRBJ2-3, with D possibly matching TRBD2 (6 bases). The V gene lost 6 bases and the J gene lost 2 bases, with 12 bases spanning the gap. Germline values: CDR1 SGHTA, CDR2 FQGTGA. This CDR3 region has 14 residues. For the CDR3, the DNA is TGTGCCAGCAGTCTGGGGGGAAACACAGATACGCAGTATTTT. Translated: CASSLGGNTDTQYF.

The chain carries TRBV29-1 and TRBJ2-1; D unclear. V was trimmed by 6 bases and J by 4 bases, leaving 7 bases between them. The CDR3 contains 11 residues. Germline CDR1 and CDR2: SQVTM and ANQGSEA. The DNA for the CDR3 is TGCAGCGTCTCTAGTTACAATGAGCAGTTCTTC. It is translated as CSVSSYNEQFF.

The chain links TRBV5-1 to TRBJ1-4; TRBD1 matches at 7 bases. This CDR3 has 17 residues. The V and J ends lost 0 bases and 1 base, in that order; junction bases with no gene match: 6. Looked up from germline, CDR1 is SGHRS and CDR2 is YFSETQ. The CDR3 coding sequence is TGCGCCAGCAGCTTGGGGCCAGGGGGAGGAACTAATGAAAAACTGTTTTTT. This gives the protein CASSLGPGGGTNEKLFF.

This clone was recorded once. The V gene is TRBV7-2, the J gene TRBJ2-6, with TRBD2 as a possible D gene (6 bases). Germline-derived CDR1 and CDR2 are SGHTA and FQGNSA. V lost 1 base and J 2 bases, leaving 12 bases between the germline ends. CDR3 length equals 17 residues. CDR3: CASSLGGSGAGANVLTF. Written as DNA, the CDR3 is TGTGCCAGCAGCTTAGGCGGTTCGGGAGCTGGGGCCAACGTCCTGACTTTC.

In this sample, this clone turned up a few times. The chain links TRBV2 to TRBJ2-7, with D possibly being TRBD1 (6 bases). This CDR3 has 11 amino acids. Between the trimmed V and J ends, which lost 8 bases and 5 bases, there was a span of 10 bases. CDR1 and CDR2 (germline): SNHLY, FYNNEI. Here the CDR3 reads CASRTGNEQYF. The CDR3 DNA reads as TGTGCCAGCCGTACAGGGAACGAGCAGTACTTC.

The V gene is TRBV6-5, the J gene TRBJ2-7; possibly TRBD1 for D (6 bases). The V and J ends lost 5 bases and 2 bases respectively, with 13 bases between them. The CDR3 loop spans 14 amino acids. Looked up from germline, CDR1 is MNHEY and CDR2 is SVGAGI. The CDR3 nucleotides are TGTGCCAGCAGTATAGACAGGAGAGCCTACGAGCAGTACTTC. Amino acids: CASSIDRRAYEQYF.

The DNA for the CDR3 is TGCAGCGTTGGGCCCCTGGCAGGGGACTATGGCTACACCTTC. The encoded protein is CSVGPLAGDYGYTF. The chain couples TRBV29-1 to TRBJ1-2; maybe TRBD1 (6 bases). Germline lookup yields CDR1 SQVTM and CDR2 ANQGSEA. The CDR3 has 14 amino acids. V lost 4 bases and J 3 bases, leaving 15 bases between the germline ends. Complete variable domain (other parts from reference TRBV29-1 and TRBJ1-2): SAVISQKPSRDICQRGTSLTIQCQVDSQVTMMFWYRQQPGQSLTLIATANQGSEATYESGFVIDKFPISRPNLTFSTLTVSNMSPEDSSIYLCSVGPLAGDYGYTFGSGTRLTVV.

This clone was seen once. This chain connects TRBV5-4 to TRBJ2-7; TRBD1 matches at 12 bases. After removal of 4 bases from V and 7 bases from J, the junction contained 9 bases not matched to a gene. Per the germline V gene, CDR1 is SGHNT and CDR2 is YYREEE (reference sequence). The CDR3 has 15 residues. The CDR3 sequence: CASSPGTGGSWEQYF. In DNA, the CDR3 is TGTGCCAGCAGCCCCGGGACAGGGGGCTCTTGGGAGCAGTACTTC.

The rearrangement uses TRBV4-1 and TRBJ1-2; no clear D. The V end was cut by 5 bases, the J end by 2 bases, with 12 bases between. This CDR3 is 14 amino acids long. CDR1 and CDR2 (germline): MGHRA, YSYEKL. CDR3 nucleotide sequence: TGCGCCAGCAGCAAACCTGGACTGAACTATGGCTACACCTTC. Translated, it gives CASSKPGLNYGYTF.

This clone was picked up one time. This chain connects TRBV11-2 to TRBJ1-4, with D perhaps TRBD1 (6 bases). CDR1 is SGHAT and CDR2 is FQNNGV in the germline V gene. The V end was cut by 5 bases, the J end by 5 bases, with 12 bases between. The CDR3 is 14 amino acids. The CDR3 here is CASSRGQSNEKLFF. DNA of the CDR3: TGTGCCAGCAGCCGCGGACAGTCAAATGAAAAACTGTTTTTT. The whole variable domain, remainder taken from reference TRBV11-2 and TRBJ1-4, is EAGVAQSPRYKIIEKRQSVAFWCNPISGHATLYWYQQILGQGPKLLIQFQNNGVVDDSQLPKDRFSAERLKGVDSTLKIQPAKLEDSAVYLCASSRGQSNEKLFFGSGTQLSVL.

CDR3 in DNA: TGTGCCAGCAGCTTAGTAAGTAGCGGGAGCTACAATGAGCAGTTCTTC. As protein: CASSLVSSGSYNEQFF. The gene calls are TRBV7-9 and TRBJ2-1; 9 bases agree with TRBD2. CDR1 is SEHNR, CDR2 FQNEAQ, per germline (reference sequence). This CDR3 spans 16 amino acids. J was trimmed by 3 bases and V by 1 base; bases with no gene match: 4.

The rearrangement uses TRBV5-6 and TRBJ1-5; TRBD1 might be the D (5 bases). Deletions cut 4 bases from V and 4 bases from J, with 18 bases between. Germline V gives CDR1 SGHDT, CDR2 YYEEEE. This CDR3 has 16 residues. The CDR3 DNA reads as TGTGCCAGCAGCGGGAGCGGGGCCGGTGGGAATCAGCCCCAGCATTTT. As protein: CASSGSGAGGNQPQHF. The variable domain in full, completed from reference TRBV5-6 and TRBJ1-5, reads DAGVTQSPTHLIKTRGQQVTLRCSPKSGHDTVSWYQQALGQGPQFIFQYYEEEERQRGNFPDRFSGHQFPNYSSELNVNALLLGDSALYLCASSGSGAGGNQPQHFGDGTRLSIL.

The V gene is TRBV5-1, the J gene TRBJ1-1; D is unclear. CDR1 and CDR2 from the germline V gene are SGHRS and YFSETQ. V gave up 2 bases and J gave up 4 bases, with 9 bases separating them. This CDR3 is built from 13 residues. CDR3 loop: CASSFEGTTEAFF. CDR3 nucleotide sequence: TGCGCCAGCAGCTTTGAGGGAACCACTGAAGCTTTCTTT. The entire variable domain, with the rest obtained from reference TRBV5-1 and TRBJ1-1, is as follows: KAGVTQTPRYLIKTRGQQVTLSCSPISGHRSVSWYQQTPGQGLQFLFEYFSETQRNKGNFPGRFSGRQFSNSRSEMNVSTLELGDSALYLCASSFEGTTEAFFGQGTRLTVV.

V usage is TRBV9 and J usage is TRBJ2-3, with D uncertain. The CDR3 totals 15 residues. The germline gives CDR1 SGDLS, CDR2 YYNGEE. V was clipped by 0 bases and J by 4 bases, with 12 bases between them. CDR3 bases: TGTGCCAGCAGCGTAGGGTCGAGGTTTCCAGATACGCAGTATTTT. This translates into CASSVGSRFPDTQYF.